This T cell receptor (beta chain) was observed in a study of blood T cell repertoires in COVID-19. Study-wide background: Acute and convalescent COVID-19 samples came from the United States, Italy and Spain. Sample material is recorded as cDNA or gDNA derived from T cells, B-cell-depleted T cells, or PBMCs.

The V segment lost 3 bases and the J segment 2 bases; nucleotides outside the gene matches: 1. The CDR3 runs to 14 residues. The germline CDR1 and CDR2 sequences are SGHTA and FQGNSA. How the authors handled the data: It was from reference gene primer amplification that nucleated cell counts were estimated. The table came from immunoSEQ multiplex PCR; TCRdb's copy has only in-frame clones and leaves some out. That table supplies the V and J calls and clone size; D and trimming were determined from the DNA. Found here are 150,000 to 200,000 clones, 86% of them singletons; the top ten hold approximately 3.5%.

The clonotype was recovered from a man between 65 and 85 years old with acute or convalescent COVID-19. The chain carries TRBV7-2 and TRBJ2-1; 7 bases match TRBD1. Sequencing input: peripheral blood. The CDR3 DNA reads TGTGCCAGCAGCTTGGACAGGACCTACAATGAGCAGTTCTTC. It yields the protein CASSLDRTYNEQFF.